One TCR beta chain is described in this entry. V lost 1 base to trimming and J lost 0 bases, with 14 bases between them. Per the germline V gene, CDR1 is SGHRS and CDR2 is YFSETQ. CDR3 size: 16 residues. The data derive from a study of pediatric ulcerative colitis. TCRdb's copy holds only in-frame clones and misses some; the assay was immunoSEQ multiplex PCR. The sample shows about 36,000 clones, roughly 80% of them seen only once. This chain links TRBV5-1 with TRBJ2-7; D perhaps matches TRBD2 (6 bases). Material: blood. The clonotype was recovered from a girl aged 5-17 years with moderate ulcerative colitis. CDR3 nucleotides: TGCGCCAGCAGCTTGTTGGGCGGGATCGACTCCTACGAGCAGTACTTC. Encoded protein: CASSLLGGIDSYEQYF.